This T cell receptor beta chain was captured by sequencing in a study of cytomegalovirus exposure and HLA in healthy donors. General observations from the study: The availability of immune exposure information extended only to CMV serostatus. Upon later analysis, TCR association rates were observed to vary by HLA locus, being highest for DRB1 and lowest for HLA-C.

A remark on this clone: Its matching antigen is unknown.

With 60 Vbeta and 13 Jbeta primers, the PCR was carried out. The protocol was immunoSEQ multiplex PCR, while the TCRdb copy is restricted to in-frame clones and leaves out a portion. The data hold about 90,000 clones, with about nine tenths observed a single time. In germline, CDR1 is SEHNR, CDR2 FQNEAQ (reference sequence). The CDR3 loop spans 13 amino acids. Trimming shortened V by 3 bases and J by 9 bases, and 12 bases separated the two germline ends. Healthy bone marrow donors made up the donors. This chain uses TRBV7-9 with TRBJ2-1, with D perhaps TRBD2 (5 bases). The TCR comes from a man aged 18 to 30 in good health and CMV-seronegative. The source material was PBMCs. In DNA form, the CDR3 reads TGTGCCAGCAGCTTTACTAGTAATGGTGAGCAGTTCTTC. It is translated as CASSFTSNGEQFF. Supplemented by reference TRBV7-9 and TRBJ2-1, the full variable domain reads DTGVSQNPRHKITKRGQNVTFRCDPISEHNRLYWYRQTLGQGPEFLTYFQNEAQLEKSRLLSDRFSAERPKGSFSTLEIQRTEQGDSAMYLCASSFTSNGEQFFGPGTRLTVL.